These 32 T cell receptor beta chains were all obtained from the same sample, sequenced in a study of Graves' ophthalmopathy and Graves' hyperthyroidism. Amplification of TCR beta CDR3 regions used RNA transcripts. Investigators did first-round RT-PCR with HTBI primers, then second-round multiplex PCR. TCRdb fed the multiplex PCR reads into MiXCR, producing one record per CDR3 protein. This sample yields about 1.2 million distinct CDR3 sequences, of which about 35% are seen a single time; roughly 10% belongs to the top ten. Sample: peripheral blood or thyroid tissue (not recorded which). All receptors come from an adult man with Graves' hyperthyroidism.

This chain connects TRBV28 to TRBJ1-2, with D perhaps TRBD1 (6 bases). Deletions cut 10 bases from V and 5 bases from J, with 23 bases between. The germline V gene encodes CDR1 MDHEN and CDR2 SYDVKM. There are 15 residues in the CDR3. The DNA of the CDR3 is TGTGCCACCTCGGGGCAGGGGCCCGAAAAGTATGGCTACACCTTC. This encodes CATSGQGPEKYGYTF.

The chain combines TRBV30 with TRBJ1-1, with 7 bases matching TRBD1. The V gene end was trimmed by 3 bases and the J gene end by 3 bases; junction bases not matched to a gene: 7. This CDR3 region has 14 residues. The germline V gene has CDR1 GTSNPN and CDR2 SVGIG (reference sequence). CDR3 DNA: TGTGCCTGGAGGGAACAGGGGTGGGACACTGAAGCTTTCTTT. This translates into CAWREQGWDTEAFF.

The V and J genes are TRBV10-3 and TRBJ1-1; D gene uncertain. Trimming cost V 10 bases and J 6 bases, with 21 bases left between them. This CDR3 region has 14 residues. Germline V lookup: CDR1 ENHRY, CDR2 SYGVKD. CDR3 region: CASSLILPAPEAFF. The CDR3, as DNA: TGTGCCAGCAGCCTTATCTTACCGGCCCCTGAAGCTTTCTTT.

This clonotype was picked up many times. The gene calls are TRBV20-1 and TRBJ1-2; a weak D match, TRBD1 (5 bases). Germline assignment: CDR1 DFQATT and CDR2 SNEGSKA (reference sequence). V lost 5 bases to trimming and J lost 0 bases, with 7 bases between them. The CDR3 consists of 12 residues. CDR3 protein: CSAEGTNYGYTF. The CDR3 coding sequence is TGCAGTGCTGAGGGGACTAACTATGGCTACACCTTC.

This clonotype was found a few times. This chain uses TRBV20-1 with TRBJ2-5; 8 positions agree with TRBD2. J gave up 2 bases and V 3 bases, and 5 bases lay outside the gene matches. This CDR3 is built from 14 residues. Looked up from germline, CDR1 is DFQATT and CDR2 is SNEGSKA (reference sequence). As DNA, the CDR3 is TGCAGTGCTAGTCCACTAGCGGCACAAGAGACCCAGTACTTC. It specifies CSASPLAAQETQYF.

Ten or more counts support this clonotype. This chain links TRBV6-2 or TRBV6-3 with TRBJ1-1; unclear D gene. The length of the CDR3 is 11 residues. Germline V gives CDR1 MNHEY, CDR2 SVGEGT. V dropped 6 bases and J dropped 11 bases, with 13 bases sitting between them. This CDR3 is CASSERGEAFF. CDR3 sequence (DNA): TGTGCCAGCAGCGAAAGAGGAGAGGCTTTCTTT.

This clonotype appeared once. This chain joins TRBV29-1 and TRBJ1-1; D perhaps matches TRBD1 (5 bases). Trimming left V 6 bases short and J 0 bases short, with 11 bases between. Germline assignment: CDR1 SQVTM and CDR2 ANQGSEA. This CDR3 contains 13 residues. The CDR3: CSVYRPLNTEAFF. CDR3 DNA: TGCAGCGTGTACAGGCCTCTGAACACTGAAGCTTTCTTT.

There are a few counts of this clonotype. A much larger clone sits a single nucleotide away, making a read error possible. The chain is built from TRBV7-2 and TRBJ2-6, with 7 bases identical to TRBD1. The CDR3 covers 17 residues. CDR1 and CDR2 (germline): SGHTA, FQGNSA. Trimming took 4 bases from V and 4 from J; bases not matched to a gene: 10. The CDR3 reads CASSSRTGSTGANVLTF. As DNA, the CDR3 is TGTGCCAGCAGCTCCCGGACAGGCTCCACAGGGGCCAACGTCCTGACTTTC.

To note about this clonotype: The junction shows a germline mismatch at one end, possibly a read error. The chain combines TRBV19 with TRBJ2-7; D gene ambiguous. Per the germline V gene, CDR1 is LNHDA and CDR2 is SQIVND (reference sequence). The CDR3 is 12 residues long. This chain's CDR3 is CASGRYHYEQCF. CDR3 in DNA: TGTGCCAGCGGCAGGTATCATTACGAGCAGTGCTTC.

V is TRBV28 and J is TRBJ2-7, with D possibly being TRBD1 or TRBD2 (6 bases each). The CDR3 consists of 14 residues. The V gene lost 7 bases and the J gene lost 3 bases, with 16 bases spanning the gap. CDR1 and CDR2 from the germline V gene are MDHEN and SYDVKM. The CDR3 region has the DNA TGTGCCAGCAAGGGGGAAGCGGGTTTCTACGAGCAGTACTTC. Translating it yields CASKGEAGFYEQYF.

V gene TRBV7-6 combines with J gene TRBJ1-4; perhaps TRBD1 as D (6 bases). V lost 0 bases and J lost 17, with 13 bases in between. The CDR3 sequence is 12 residues long. Germline lookup yields CDR1 SGHVS and CDR2 FNYEAQ. CDR3: CASSLAQGVLFF. DNA of the CDR3: TGTGCCAGCAGCTTAGCACAGGGCGTCCTTTTTTTT.

This clonotype was recorded many times. This chain connects TRBV6-1 to TRBJ1-1; TRBD1 agrees at 8 bases. This CDR3 comprises 14 residues. Germline values: CDR1 MNHNS, CDR2 SASEGT. V shed 6 bases and J 1 base; nucleotides not matched to a gene: 4. DNA for the CDR3: TGTGCCAGCAGAGCCGGGACAGGGAACACTGAAGCTTTCTTT. Its protein is CASRAGTGNTEAFF.

V usage is TRBV25-1 and J usage is TRBJ2-3; D is unclear. The CDR3 is 14 residues long. V shed 3 bases and J shed 2 bases, with 9 bases lying between them. Germline CDR1 and CDR2: MGHDK and SYGVNS. The CDR3 spells CASSDFEATDTQYF. In nucleotides, the CDR3 is TGTGCCAGCAGTGATTTCGAGGCCACAGATACGCAGTATTTT.

CDR3 loop: CASPPGPEAQPLHF. The CDR3 nucleotides are TGTGCCAGCCCTCCGGGCCCCGAGGCTCAGCCCCTCCACTTT. V is TRBV19 and J is TRBJ1-6; D unresolved. V lost 9 bases, J lost 13 bases, and 22 bases lay in between. The CDR3 length is 14 residues. Germline lookup yields CDR1 LNHDA and CDR2 SQIVND (reference sequence).

This clonotype has at least ten counts. The V call is TRBV25-1, the J call TRBJ2-7; D possibly matches TRBD1 or TRBD2 (5 bases each). Trimming stripped 4 bases from V and 3 bases from J, with 16 bases between. Germline V gene lookup returns CDR1 MGHDK and CDR2 SYGVNS. This CDR3 region has 15 residues. This CDR3 is CASSGGAGPIYEQYF. CDR3 DNA sequence: TGTGCCAGCAGTGGAGGGGCAGGGCCTATCTACGAGCAGTACTTC.

The chain uses TRBV20-1 and TRBJ2-7; 8 positions match TRBD2. The length of the CDR3 is 15 residues. In germline, CDR1 is DFQATT, CDR2 SNEGSKA (reference sequence). Germline trimming cut 0 bases from V and 2 bases from J; bases unmatched to any gene: 6. The CDR3 bases are TGCAGTGCTAGAGATAGTCGGGGGGGAGCCTACGAGCAGTACTTC. Its translation is CSARDSRGGAYEQYF.

The sample holds one count of this clonotype. The chain joins TRBV2 to TRBJ1-5; the D gene is possibly TRBD1 (5 bases). The CDR3 contains 16 residues. The germline V and J ends were trimmed by 6 bases and 2 bases, with 17 bases remaining between them. Per germline, CDR1 SNHLY and CDR2 FYNNEI. CDR3 residues: CASSGSRVLGNQPQHF. CDR3 DNA sequence: TGTGCCAGCAGCGGCAGCAGGGTATTAGGCAATCAGCCCCAGCATTTT. Drawing the rest from reference TRBV2 and TRBJ1-5, the complete variable domain is EPEVTQTPSHQVTQMGQEVILRCVPISNHLYFYWYRQILGQKVEFLVSFYNNEISEKSEIFDDQFSVERPDGSNFTLKIRSTKLEDSAMYFCASSGSRVLGNQPQHFGDGTRLSIL.

This clonotype was observed a few times. The V call is TRBV6-1, the J call TRBJ2-5; tentatively, D is TRBD1 or TRBD2 (5 bases each). Trimming left V 8 bases short and J 4 bases short, with 20 bases between. The CDR3 runs 15 residues. Germline-derived CDR1 and CDR2 are MNHNS and SASEGT. The DNA of the CDR3 is TGTGCCAGCGGTTGGGGACGGACGTTCGGAGAGACCCAGTACTTC. It specifies CASGWGRTFGETQYF.

This clonotype was counted at least ten times. The CDR3 region has the DNA TGTGCCAGCCACAGGGGGTTAAGTCAGCCCCAGCATTTT. Protein: CASHRGLSQPQHF. The chain links TRBV2 to TRBJ1-5; 8 bases fit TRBD1. J lost 6 bases, V lost 8 bases, and 6 bases had no gene match. This CDR3 has 13 amino acids. CDR1 and CDR2 from the germline V gene are SNHLY and FYNNEI. Using reference TRBV2 and TRBJ1-5 for the parts outside the CDR3, the full variable domain is EPEVTQTPSHQVTQMGQEVILRCVPISNHLYFYWYRQILGQKVEFLVSFYNNEISEKSEIFDDQFSVERPDGSNFTLKIRSTKLEDSAMYFCASHRGLSQPQHFGDGTRLSIL.

This clonotype was counted many times. The chain links TRBV13 to TRBJ1-2; 9 bases are a match to TRBD1. The CDR3 runs to 17 residues. The J segment lost 1 base and the V segment lost 1 base, leaving 7 bases of the junction unmatched. The germline CDR1 and CDR2 sequences are PRHDT and FYEKMQ (reference sequence). The DNA for the CDR3 is TGTGCCAGCAGCTTAGTGCTAAGGGACAGGGATAACTATGGCTACACCTTC. This sequence encodes CASSLVLRDRDNYGYTF.

This chain connects TRBV6-5 to TRBJ1-5, with D unresolved. V lost 4 bases and J 5 bases, leaving 15 bases between the germline ends. Looked up from germline, CDR1 is MNHEY and CDR2 is SVGAGI. The CDR3 is made up of 15 amino acids. The CDR3 sequence: CASSSTTRWDQPQHF. CDR3 DNA sequence: TGTGCCAGCAGTTCCACCACCCGATGGGATCAGCCCCAGCATTTT.

The genes are TRBV20-1 and TRBJ2-5; 9 bases are a match to TRBD2. CDR1 DFQATT and CDR2 SNEGSKA come from the germline V gene (reference sequence). CDR3 length equals 15 residues. Trimming cost V 6 bases and J 5 bases; bases outside gene matches: 13. The CDR3 bases are TGCAGTGCCGAGGGGGCGGGAGGGCCTCACGAGACCCAGTACTTC. As protein: CSAEGAGGPHETQYF.

CDR3 nucleotides: TGCAGTGGAGACAGGGGAGTCGGCTACACCTTC. It encodes CSGDRGVGYTF. The chain is built from TRBV20-1 and TRBJ1-2; 8 bases are a match to TRBD1. The CDR3 is made up of 11 amino acids. V lost 7 bases and J lost 8; bases outside the gene matches: 6. Looked up from germline, CDR1 is DFQATT and CDR2 is SNEGSKA (reference sequence).

The J gene is TRBJ2-5, the V gene TRBV7-6, with 8 bases identical to TRBD2. The CDR3 runs 17 residues. Losses at the gene ends were 1 base for V and 5 bases for J; bases not matched to a gene: 12. Germline CDR1 and CDR2: SGHVS and FNYEAQ. CDR3 nucleotide sequence: TGTGCCAGCAGCTTAGTAGACCCAAGCGGGAGCGGGGAGACCCAGTACTTC. Protein sequence: CASSLVDPSGSGETQYF. The entire variable domain, with the rest obtained from reference TRBV7-6 and TRBJ2-5, is as follows: GAGVSQSPRYKVTKRGQDVALRCDPISGHVSLYWYRQALGQGPEFLTYFNYEAQQDKSGLPNDRFSAERPEGSISTLTIQRTEQRDSAMYRCASSLVDPSGSGETQYFGPGTRLLVL.

The chain employs TRBV29-1 and TRBJ1-4; tentatively, D is TRBD1 (6 bases). Germline-derived CDR1 and CDR2 are SQVTM and ANQGSEA. With 0 bases removed from V and 7 bases from J, the gap between germline ends came to 12 bases. This CDR3 is 14 amino acids long. The CDR3 is CSVEDRGAGEKLFF. The CDR3 DNA sequence: TGCAGCGTTGAAGATCGGGGGGCAGGTGAAAAACTGTTTTTT.

The chain carries TRBV29-1 and TRBJ1-2; TRBD1 matches 7 bases. After removal of 7 bases from V and 12 bases from J, the junction contained 8 bases not matched to a gene. The CDR3 consists of 10 residues. Germline loops: CDR1 SQVTM, CDR2 ANQGSEA. CDR3 in amino acids: CSGGTAGNTF. The CDR3 bases are TGCAGCGGCGGGACAGCTGGAAACACCTTC. The full variable domain, completed using reference TRBV29-1 and TRBJ1-2, is SAVISQKPSRDICQRGTSLTIQCQVDSQVTMMFWYRQQPGQSLTLIATANQGSEATYESGFVIDKFPISRPNLTFSTLTVSNMSPEDSSIYLCSGGTAGNTFGSGTRLTVV.

V gene TRBV11-2 combines with J gene TRBJ2-7, with D perhaps given as TRBD1 or TRBD2 (5 bases each). CDR1 and CDR2 from the germline V gene are SGHAT and FQNNGV. The germline V and J ends were trimmed by 4 bases and 3 bases, with 19 bases remaining between them. CDR3 length equals 16 residues. CDR3 DNA sequence: TGTGCCAGCAGCTACTCCGGGACCACCGTTCGCTACGAGCAGTACTTC. It specifies CASSYSGTTVRYEQYF.

V usage is TRBV7-8 and J usage is TRBJ1-3; D not resolved. Germline V gene lookup returns CDR1 SGHVS and CDR2 FQNEAQ. V lost 4 bases, J lost 0 bases, and 10 bases lay in between. CDR3 size: 15 residues. CDR3 coding DNA: TGTGCCAGCAGCTCCGGACCGAACTCTGGAAACACCATATATTTT. Translation gives CASSSGPNSGNTIYF.

This clonotype was found many times. V is TRBV11-2 and J is TRBJ2-7, with D tentatively TRBD1 or TRBD2 (5 bases each). V lost 1 base and J 6 bases, leaving 10 bases between the germline ends. The CDR3 is 13 residues long. Germline V gene sequence: CDR1 SGHAT, CDR2 FQNNGV. This CDR3 reads CASSLAQGAEQYF. The CDR3 DNA sequence: TGTGCCAGCAGCTTAGCCCAGGGAGCCGAGCAGTACTTC.

The rearrangement joins TRBV27 to TRBJ1-6; D perhaps matches TRBD1 (5 bases). Germline V gene data show CDR1 as MNHEY and CDR2 as SMNVEV (reference sequence). The CDR3 sequence is 16 residues long. V lost 5 bases and J lost 6, with 17 bases in between. The CDR3 spells CASSLTIGEGNSPLHF. The CDR3 DNA reads as TGTGCCAGCAGTCTGACTATAGGGGAAGGTAATTCACCCCTCCACTTT.

This clonotype was seen at least ten times. The chain joins TRBV7-2 to TRBJ2-5, with D possibly TRBD2 on 5 matching bases. The CDR3 is made up of 13 amino acids. Trimming took off 4 bases at V and 3 bases at J, with 9 bases between the two ends. Per the germline V gene, CDR1 is SGHTA and CDR2 is FQGNSA. This chain's CDR3 is CASSSDGKETQYF. CDR3 coding DNA: TGTGCCAGCAGCTCGGACGGGAAAGAGACCCAGTACTTC.

This clonotype was seen only a few times. The chain is built from TRBV28 and TRBJ1-3; unclear D gene. The CDR3 length is 15 residues. Looked up from germline, CDR1 is MDHEN and CDR2 is SYDVKM. With 5 bases removed from V and 0 bases from J, the gap between germline ends came to 11 bases. CDR3 sequence (DNA): TGTGCCAGCAGTCCGCGGAGGGCCTCTGGAAACACCATATATTTT. This encodes CASSPRRASGNTIYF.